Below, 28 T cell receptor beta chains from the same sample are listed, as sequenced in a study of T cell changes during pregnancy in multiple sclerosis (dated by TCRdb to about 2019). Libraries were made using the immunoSEQ multiplex PCR assay. TCRdb limited this immuneACCESS table to in-frame rearrangements with V and J called. A share of clones is missing; checked studies link under half to unresolved V genes, and the rest is unexplained. Recorded for this sample are some 41,000 clones; about nine tenths of them occurred a single time. Of the sample, 0.95% to 1.5% is held by the ten largest clones. The sample consisted of CD4+ T cells from peripheral blood mononuclear cells, taken after pregnancy. The source is a female donor with multiple sclerosis, enrolled in a pregnancy study.

V is TRBV5-1 and J is TRBJ2-1, with TRBD2 matching 14 bases. There are 15 residues in the CDR3. With 5 bases clipped from V and 8 bases from J, the junction kept 6 bases outside the gene matches. Germline V gives CDR1 SGHRS, CDR2 YFSETQ. Written as DNA, the CDR3 is TGCGCCAGCAGAGGGACTAGCGGGAGATTGGATGAGCAGTTCTTC. Translated, it gives CASRGTSGRLDEQFF.

This rearrangement joins TRBV23-1 to TRBJ2-5; D is perhaps TRBD2 (6 bases). TRBV23-1 is given ORF status, its function remaining uncertain. CDR3 length: 16 amino acids. Between the trimmed V and J ends, which lost 4 bases and 4 bases, there was a span of 19 bases. CDR3 nucleotide sequence: TGCGCCAGCAGTCCAAACAGGAGGGATCGTCCAGAGACCCAGTACTTC. Translating gives CASSPNRRDRPETQYF.

J is TRBJ2-1 and V is TRBV6-1; 11 bases are a match to TRBD2. This CDR3 has 15 amino acids. V shed 3 bases, J shed 7 bases, and the junction held 5 bases outside the gene matches. CDR1 and CDR2 (germline): MNHNS, SASEGT. CDR3 in amino acids: CASSDSGRAKNEQFF. DNA of the CDR3: TGTGCCAGCAGTGATAGCGGGAGGGCCAAGAATGAGCAGTTCTTC.

The J gene is TRBJ1-1, the V gene TRBV28; maybe TRBD1 (5 bases). The CDR3 loop spans 18 amino acids. The ends were cut back, 2 bases at V and 1 base at J, with 20 bases in the middle. Germline assignment: CDR1 MDHEN and CDR2 SYDVKM. This CDR3 reads CASSLPQLGPLKNTEAFF. Written as DNA, the CDR3 is TGTGCCAGCAGTTTACCCCAACTGGGGCCACTTAAGAACACTGAAGCTTTCTTT.

The V call is TRBV18, the J call TRBJ1-1; D unresolved. The V end was cut by 4 bases, the J end by 0 bases, with 3 bases between. Germline CDR1 is KGHSH and CDR2 is LQKENI. The CDR3 length is 12 residues. DNA of the CDR3: TGTGCCAGCTCACTCATGAACACTGAAGCTTTCTTT. This gives the protein CASSLMNTEAFF.

The chain couples TRBV5-1 to TRBJ2-7; possibly TRBD2 for D (6 bases). V was pared by 4 bases and J by 3 bases, with 14 bases between. This CDR3 has 14 amino acids. Germline CDR1 SGHRS, CDR2 YFSETQ. CDR3: CASSPGTLGYEQYF. Written as DNA, the CDR3 is TGCGCCAGCAGCCCGGGGACTCTAGGCTACGAGCAGTACTTC.

The rearrangement joins TRBV6-5 to TRBJ1-5; 7 bases match TRBD1. With 4 bases clipped from V and 1 base from J, the junction kept 4 bases outside the gene matches. Germline CDR1 is MNHEY and CDR2 is SVGAGI. This CDR3 comprises 15 residues. DNA for the CDR3: TGTGCCAGCAGTTCTGGACAGGCAAGCAATCAGCCCCAGCATTTT. This encodes CASSSGQASNQPQHF.

This clone was recorded once. This chain connects TRBV21-1 to TRBJ2-3; the table's D call, TRBD1, was not checked against the DNA. TRBV21-1 is deemed a pseudogene. The CDR3 covers 18 residues. CDR3 in DNA: TGTGCCAGCAGCAAAGTTTGCGGGGGGACAGGGAAAAAGGATACGCAGTATTTT. Protein: CASSKVCGGTGKKDTQYF.

V is TRBV6-5 and J is TRBJ2-4; TRBD2 matches 8 bases. Germline V gene lookup returns CDR1 MNHEY and CDR2 SVGAGI. V lost 6 bases to trimming and J lost 8 bases; unmatched junction nucleotides: 12. This CDR3 is built from 15 residues. CDR3 amino acids: CASRTPGLGSDIQYF. The CDR3 DNA reads TGTGCCAGCAGGACTCCGGGACTAGGGTCTGACATTCAGTACTTC.

This chain links TRBV2 with TRBJ1-6; 7 bases agree with TRBD1. Germline CDR1 and CDR2: SNHLY and FYNNEI. J lost 7 bases, V lost 7 bases, and 10 bases had no gene match. CDR3 length: 15 residues. The CDR3 spells CASTVDRDGNSPLHF. CDR3 coding DNA: TGTGCCAGCACCGTCGACAGGGACGGGAATTCACCCCTCCACTTT.

The rearrangement links TRBV19 to TRBJ2-1; 8 nucleotides match TRBD1. The germline CDR1 and CDR2 sequences are LNHDA and SQIVND (reference sequence). After removal of 1 base from V and 10 bases from J, the junction contained 6 bases not matched to a gene. CDR3 length: 14 residues. This CDR3 is CASSIGLTGEEQFF. DNA for the CDR3: TGTGCCAGTAGTATAGGCCTGACAGGGGAGGAGCAGTTCTTC.

The chain uses TRBV19 and TRBJ2-7, with 11 bases matching TRBD2. The V segment lost 5 bases and the J segment 4 bases; nucleotides outside the gene matches: 7. Per the germline V gene, CDR1 is LNHDA and CDR2 is SQIVND (reference sequence). The CDR3 totals 15 residues. The CDR3 loop is CASSALAGGPYEQYF. DNA for the CDR3: TGTGCCAGTAGTGCCCTAGCGGGAGGTCCTTACGAGCAGTACTTC.

The gene calls are TRBV30 and TRBJ2-1; 8 bases fit TRBD2. Germline CDR1 is GTSNPN and CDR2 is SVGIG (reference sequence). CDR3 size: 14 residues. J was trimmed by 6 bases and V by 2 bases; bases with no gene match: 6. The chain's CDR3 is CAWSPTGGINEQFF. Here the CDR3 DNA reads TGTGCCTGGAGTCCGACGGGGGGGATCAATGAGCAGTTCTTC.

CDR3 bases: TGCGCCAGCAGCCAAGTTCAGGGGGCCCGAGGCACTGAAGCTTTCTTT. This translates into CASSQVQGARGTEAFF. The chain links TRBV4-1 to TRBJ1-1; 8 nucleotides agree with TRBD1. The CDR3 length is 16 residues. CDR1 MGHRA and CDR2 YSYEKL come from the germline V gene. V gave up 1 base and J gave up 4 bases; unmatched junction bases: 8.

The chain joins TRBV19 to TRBJ1-5, with 9 bases lining up with TRBD1. V trimming: 9 bases; J trimming: 7 bases; junction bases outside the gene matches: 7. The CDR3 contains 13 residues. Germline CDR1 is LNHDA and CDR2 is SQIVND (reference sequence). The CDR3 DNA reads TGTGCCAGCACATTGACAGGGGGACAGCCCCAGCATTTT. Translation: CASTLTGGQPQHF.

This chain joins TRBV28 and TRBJ1-2; D uncertain. CDR1 is MDHEN, CDR2 SYDVKM, per germline. V was cut by 3 bases and J by 2 bases, with 7 bases left in between. The CDR3 totals 13 residues. The CDR3 region has the DNA TGTGCCAGCAGTTTTGCGGGGAACTATGGCTACACCTTC. This sequence encodes CASSFAGNYGYTF.

The chain combines TRBV7-3 with TRBJ2-3, with 9 nucleotides matching TRBD1. Germline loops: CDR1 SGHTA, CDR2 FQGTGA. Unmatched junction bases numbered 7, after V lost 6 bases and J lost 3 bases. This CDR3 has 15 amino acids. The CDR3 DNA is TGTGCCAGCAGTCGCACAGGGGGCGGAACAGATACGCAGTATTTT. Amino acid sequence: CASSRTGGGTDTQYF.

The chain employs TRBV4-1 and TRBJ2-5; D may be TRBD1 (6 bases). The V end lost 3 bases, the J end lost 1 base, and 6 bases lay between the germline ends. The CDR3 is 13 residues long. Germline V gene lookup returns CDR1 MGHRA and CDR2 YSYEKL. This CDR3 reads CASSHRGQETQYF. DNA for the CDR3: TGCGCCAGCAGCCACAGGGGCCAAGAGACCCAGTACTTC.

This clone was counted only a few times. The chain links TRBV10-3 to TRBJ2-5; 8 positions agree with TRBD1. Germline V gene lookup returns CDR1 ENHRY and CDR2 SYGVKD. The CDR3 extends over 14 amino acids. After removal of 4 bases from V and 7 bases from J, the junction contained 8 bases not matched to a gene. The chain's CDR3 is CAISGTGRGGTQYF. Written as DNA, the CDR3 is TGTGCCATCAGTGGGACAGGGAGAGGAGGGACCCAGTACTTC.

This sequence joins TRBV30 and TRBJ2-2, with TRBD1 matching over 7 bases. The CDR3 sequence is 15 residues long. Trimming cost V 1 base and J 4 bases; bases outside gene matches: 6. Per germline, CDR1 GTSNPN and CDR2 SVGIG (reference sequence). CDR3 sequence (DNA): TGTGCCTGGAGTGGAGGGGGCGCGGGCACCGGGGAGCTGTTTTTT. It translates to CAWSGGGAGTGELFF.

The chain joins TRBV27 to TRBJ2-5; 12 bases agree with TRBD2. There are 15 residues in the CDR3. V was clipped by 7 bases and J by 2 bases; unmatched bases: 5. From germline, CDR1 is MNHEY and CDR2 SMNVEV (reference sequence). CDR3 bases: TGTGCCAGCAAGAGGCTAGCGGGAGGGCAAGAGACCCAGTACTTC. This translates into CASKRLAGGQETQYF.

The rearrangement links TRBV5-1 to TRBJ1-2; tentative D call: TRBD1 (5 bases). This CDR3 is 15 amino acids long. V shed 5 bases and J shed 4 bases, with 18 bases lying between them. Looked up from germline, CDR1 is SGHRS and CDR2 is YFSETQ. The CDR3 is CASRRDVEALYGYTF. The CDR3 DNA reads as TGCGCCAGCAGGCGGGACGTCGAGGCACTCTATGGCTACACCTTC.

V is TRBV28 and J is TRBJ2-6; no definite D call. This CDR3 spans 19 amino acids. V was shortened by 2 bases and J by 0 bases, with 17 bases between the two germline ends. Germline V gene sequence: CDR1 MDHEN, CDR2 SYDVKM. The CDR3 reads CASSLVLLDTTSGANVLTF. CDR3 DNA sequence: TGTGCCAGCAGTTTAGTCCTTCTTGACACCACCTCTGGGGCCAACGTCCTGACTTTC.

The V gene is TRBV18, the J gene TRBJ2-2; 9 bases are a match to TRBD2. Per germline, CDR1 KGHSH and CDR2 LQKENI. V dropped 3 bases and J dropped 3; count of bases not matched to a gene: 11. The CDR3 extends over 18 amino acids. The CDR3 nucleotides read TGTGCCAGCTCACCCCTACTGTATAGCGGGAGCGACACCGGGGAGCTGTTTTTT. Amino acids: CASSPLLYSGSDTGELFF.

The rearrangement joins TRBV14 to TRBJ2-7, with TRBD2 identical over 10 bases. In germline, CDR1 is SGHDN, CDR2 FVKESK. The CDR3 consists of 15 residues. V lost 4 bases, J lost 1 base, and 4 bases stayed unmatched. DNA for the CDR3: TGTGCCAGCAGCCCGCGGACTAGCGGTTCCTACGAGCAGTACTTC. Residues: CASSPRTSGSYEQYF.

The gene calls are TRBV5-1 and TRBJ2-1, with D perhaps matching TRBD2 (6 bases). CDR3 length equals 14 residues. Trimming pared 3 bases from V and 9 bases from J, leaving 16 bases between. CDR1 is SGHRS, CDR2 YFSETQ, per germline. For the CDR3, the DNA is TGCGCCAGCAGCTCTATCCTCGGGAGTTCTGAGCAGTTCTTC. Protein: CASSSILGSSEQFF.

This chain links TRBV4-2 with TRBJ2-7; 11 bases align to TRBD2. The CDR3 length is 15 residues. The ends lost 0 bases at V and 4 bases at J; junction bases unmatched: 2. The germline V gene encodes CDR1 LGHNA and CDR2 YNFKEQ. CDR3 residues: CASSQDLAGGYEQYF. Written as DNA, the CDR3 is TGTGCCAGCAGCCAAGATCTAGCGGGAGGTTACGAGCAGTACTTC.

The table lists this clone with a count of one. The rearrangement joins TRBV7-9 to TRBJ2-7, with D possibly TRBD1 on 5 matching bases. Between the trimmed V and J ends, which lost 5 bases and 0 bases, there was a span of 14 bases. The CDR3 length is 15 residues. In germline, CDR1 is SEHNR, CDR2 FQNEAQ (reference sequence). The CDR3 DNA reads as TGTGCCAGCAGCCCCCTTAGGGGCCTCTCCTACGAGCAGTACTTC. This encodes CASSPLRGLSYEQYF.